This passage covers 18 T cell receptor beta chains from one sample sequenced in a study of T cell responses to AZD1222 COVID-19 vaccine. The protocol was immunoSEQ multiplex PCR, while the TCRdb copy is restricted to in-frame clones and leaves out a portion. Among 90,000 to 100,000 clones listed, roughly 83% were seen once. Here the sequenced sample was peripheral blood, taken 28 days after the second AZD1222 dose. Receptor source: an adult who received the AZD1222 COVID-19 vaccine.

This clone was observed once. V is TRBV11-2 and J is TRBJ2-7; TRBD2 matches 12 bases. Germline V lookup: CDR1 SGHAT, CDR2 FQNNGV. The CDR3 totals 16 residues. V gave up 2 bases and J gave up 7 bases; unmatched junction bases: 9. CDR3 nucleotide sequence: TGTGCCAGCAGCTTATCGACTAGCGGGAGATCCGAGGAGCAGTACTTC. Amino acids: CASSLSTSGRSEEQYF.

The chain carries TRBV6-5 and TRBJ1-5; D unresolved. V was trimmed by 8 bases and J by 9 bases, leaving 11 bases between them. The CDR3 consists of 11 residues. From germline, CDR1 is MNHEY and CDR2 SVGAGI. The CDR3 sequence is CASSEFSPQHF. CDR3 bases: TGTGCCAGCTCCGAGTTTTCGCCCCAGCATTTT.

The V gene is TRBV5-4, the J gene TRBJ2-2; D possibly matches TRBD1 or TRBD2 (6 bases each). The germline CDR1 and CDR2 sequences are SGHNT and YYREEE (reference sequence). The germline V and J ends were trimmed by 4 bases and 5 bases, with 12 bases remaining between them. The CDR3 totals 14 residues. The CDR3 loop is CASSNRAGTGELFF. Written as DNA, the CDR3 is TGTGCCAGCAGCAACAGGGCGGGGACCGGGGAGCTGTTTTTT.

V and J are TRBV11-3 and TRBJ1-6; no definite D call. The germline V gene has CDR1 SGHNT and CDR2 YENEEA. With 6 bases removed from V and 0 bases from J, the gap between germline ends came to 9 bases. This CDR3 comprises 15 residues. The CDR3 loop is CASSQESSYNSPLHF. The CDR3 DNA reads TGTGCCAGCAGTCAAGAGAGCTCCTATAATTCACCCCTCCACTTT.

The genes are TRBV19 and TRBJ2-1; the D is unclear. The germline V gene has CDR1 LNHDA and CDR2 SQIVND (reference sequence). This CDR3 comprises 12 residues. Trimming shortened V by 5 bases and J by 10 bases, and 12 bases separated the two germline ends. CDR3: CASSGPHIEQFF. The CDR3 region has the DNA TGTGCCAGTAGTGGACCCCACATAGAGCAGTTCTTC. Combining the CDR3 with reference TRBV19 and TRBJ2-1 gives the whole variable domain DGGITQSPKYLFRKEGQNVTLSCEQNLNHDAMYWYRQDPGQGLRLIYYSQIVNDFQKGDIAEGYSVSREKKESFPLTVTSAQKNPTAFYLCASSGPHIEQFFGPGTRLTVL.

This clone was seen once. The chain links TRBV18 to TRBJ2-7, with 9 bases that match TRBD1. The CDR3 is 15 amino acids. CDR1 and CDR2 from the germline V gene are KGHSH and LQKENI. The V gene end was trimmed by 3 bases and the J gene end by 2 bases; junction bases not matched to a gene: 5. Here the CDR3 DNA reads TGTGCCAGCTCACCCGTCGGACAGGGGACCTACGAGCAGTACTTC. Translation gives CASSPVGQGTYEQYF. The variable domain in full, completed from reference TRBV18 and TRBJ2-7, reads NAGVMQNPRHLVRRRGQEARLRCSPMKGHSHVYWYRQLPEEGLKFMVYLQKENIIDESGMPKERFSAEFPKEGPSILRIQQVVRGDSAAYFCASSPVGQGTYEQYFGPGTRLTVT.

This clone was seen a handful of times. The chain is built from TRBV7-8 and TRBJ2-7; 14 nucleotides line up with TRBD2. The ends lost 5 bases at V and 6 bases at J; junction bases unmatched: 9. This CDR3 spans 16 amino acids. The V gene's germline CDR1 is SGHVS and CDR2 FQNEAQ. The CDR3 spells CASSVTSGGAGREQYF. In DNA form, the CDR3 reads TGTGCCAGCAGCGTGACTAGCGGGGGGGCAGGACGCGAGCAGTACTTC.

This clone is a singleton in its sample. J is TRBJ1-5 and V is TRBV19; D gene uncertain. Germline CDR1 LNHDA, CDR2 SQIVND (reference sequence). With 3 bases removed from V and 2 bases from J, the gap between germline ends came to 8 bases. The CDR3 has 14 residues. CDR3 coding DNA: TGTGCCAGTAGTATGCAAGGTGGCAATCAGCCCCAGCATTTT. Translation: CASSMQGGNQPQHF.

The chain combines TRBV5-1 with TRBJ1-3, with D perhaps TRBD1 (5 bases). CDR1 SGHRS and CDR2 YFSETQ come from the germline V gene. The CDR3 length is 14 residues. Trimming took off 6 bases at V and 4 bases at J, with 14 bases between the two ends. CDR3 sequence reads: CASTVGTAGNTIYF. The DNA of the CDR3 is TGCGCCAGCACCGTTGGGACGGCAGGAAACACCATATATTTT.

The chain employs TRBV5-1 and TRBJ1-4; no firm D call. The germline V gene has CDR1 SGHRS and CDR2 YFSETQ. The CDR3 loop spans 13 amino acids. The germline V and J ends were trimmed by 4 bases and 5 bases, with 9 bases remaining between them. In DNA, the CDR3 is TGCGCCAGCAGCATAGGACCGAATGAAAAACTGTTTTTT. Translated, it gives CASSIGPNEKLFF.

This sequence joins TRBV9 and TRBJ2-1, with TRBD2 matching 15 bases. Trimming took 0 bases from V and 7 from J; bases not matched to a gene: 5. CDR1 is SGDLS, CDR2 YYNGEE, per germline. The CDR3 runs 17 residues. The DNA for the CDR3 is TGTGCCAGCAGCGTAGGTGGACTAGCGGGAGGGACGAATGAGCAGTTCTTC. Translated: CASSVGGLAGGTNEQFF.

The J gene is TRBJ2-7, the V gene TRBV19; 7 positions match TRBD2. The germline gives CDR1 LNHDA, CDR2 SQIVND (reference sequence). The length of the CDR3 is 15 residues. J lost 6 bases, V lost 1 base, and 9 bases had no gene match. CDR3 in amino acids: CASSIAAGVYGEQYF. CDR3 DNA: TGTGCCAGTAGTATAGCTGCGGGAGTTTACGGCGAGCAGTACTTC.

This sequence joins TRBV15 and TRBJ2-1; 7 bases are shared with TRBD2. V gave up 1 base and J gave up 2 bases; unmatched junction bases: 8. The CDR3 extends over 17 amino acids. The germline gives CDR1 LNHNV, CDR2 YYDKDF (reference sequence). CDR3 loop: CATSRALTGGPYNEQFF. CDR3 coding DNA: TGTGCCACCAGCAGAGCCCTTACGGGGGGACCCTACAATGAGCAGTTCTTC. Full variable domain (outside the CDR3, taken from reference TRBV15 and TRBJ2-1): DAMVIQNPRYQVTQFGKPVTLSCSQTLNHNVMYWYQQKSSQAPKLLFHYYDKDFNNEADTPDNFQSRRPNTSFCFLDIRSPGLGDTAMYLCATSRALTGGPYNEQFFGPGTRLTVL.

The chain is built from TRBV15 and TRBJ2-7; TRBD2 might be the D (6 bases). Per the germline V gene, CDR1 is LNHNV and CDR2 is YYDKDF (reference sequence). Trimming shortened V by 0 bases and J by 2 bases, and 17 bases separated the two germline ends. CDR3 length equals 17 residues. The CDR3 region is CATSRDMRGSEAYEQYF. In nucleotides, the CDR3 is TGTGCCACCAGCAGAGATATGCGGGGAAGTGAGGCCTACGAGCAGTACTTC.

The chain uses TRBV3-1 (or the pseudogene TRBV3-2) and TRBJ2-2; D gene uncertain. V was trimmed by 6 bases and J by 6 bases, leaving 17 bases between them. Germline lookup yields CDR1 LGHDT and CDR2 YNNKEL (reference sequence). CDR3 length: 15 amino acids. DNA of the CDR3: TGTGCCAGCAGTTACACCGAGAGATGGTCCGGGGAGCTGTTTTTT. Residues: CASSYTERWSGELFF.

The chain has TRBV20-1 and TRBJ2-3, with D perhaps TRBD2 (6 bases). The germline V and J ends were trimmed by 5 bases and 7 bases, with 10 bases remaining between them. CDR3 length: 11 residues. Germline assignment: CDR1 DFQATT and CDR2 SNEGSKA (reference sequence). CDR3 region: CSAATSNTQYF. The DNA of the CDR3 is TGCAGTGCTGCGACTAGTAATACGCAGTATTTT.

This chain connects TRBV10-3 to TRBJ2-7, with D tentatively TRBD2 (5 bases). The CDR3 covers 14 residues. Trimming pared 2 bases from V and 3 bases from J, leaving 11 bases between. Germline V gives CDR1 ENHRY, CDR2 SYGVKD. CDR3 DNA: TGTGCCATCAGTGAGCGGAGCGAGGGCTACGAGCAGTACTTC. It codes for CAISERSEGYEQYF.

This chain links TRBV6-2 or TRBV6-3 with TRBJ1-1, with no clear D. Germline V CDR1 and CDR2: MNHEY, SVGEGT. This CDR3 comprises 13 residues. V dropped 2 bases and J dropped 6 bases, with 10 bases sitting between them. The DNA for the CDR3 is TGTGCCAGCAGTTACAGACCGGCGCCTGAAGCTTTCTTT. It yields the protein CASSYRPAPEAFF.